One and the same sample provided the 23 T cell receptor beta chains below, sequenced in a study of T cell responses to AZD1222 COVID-19 vaccine. Produced via immunoSEQ multiplex PCR; TCRdb's table is partial and in-frame only. Found here are 100,000 or so clones, around 86% of them singletons; the top ten hold more than 4.5%. The sample here was peripheral blood, taken on day 0 of AZD1222 vaccination. Source of these receptors: an adult in good health.

Only a few counts were recorded for this clone. The chain uses TRBV5-6 and TRBJ1-5; D gene uncertain. V lost 2 bases and J 7 bases, leaving 13 bases between the germline ends. The germline CDR1 and CDR2 sequences are SGHDT and YYEEEE. The CDR3 sequence is 14 residues long. DNA of the CDR3: TGTGCCAGCAGCTTCGGTCAATCGGGACAGCCCCAGCATTTT. Residues: CASSFGQSGQPQHF.

This chain uses TRBV12-3 or TRBV12-4 with TRBJ2-5; 7 bases fit TRBD2. The CDR3 loop spans 13 amino acids. The trim removed 6 bases at V and 4 bases at J, leaving 5 bases unmatched. The CDR3: CASRPTGGETQYF. The CDR3 DNA is TGTGCCAGCAGGCCAACGGGAGGAGAGACCCAGTACTTC.

The V and J genes are TRBV2 and TRBJ1-1, with D hard to call. CDR1 and CDR2 from the germline V gene are SNHLY and FYNNEI. There are 11 residues in the CDR3. Trimming pared 10 bases from V and 0 bases from J, leaving 6 bases between. The CDR3 protein is CAIHLNTEAFF. CDR3 sequence (DNA): TGTGCCATACACCTGAACACTGAAGCTTTCTTT.

The genes are TRBV2 and TRBJ1-5; tentative D call: TRBD1 (6 bases). Germline CDR1 reads SNHLY; CDR2 reads FYNNEI. Trimming stripped 6 bases from V and 1 base from J, with 13 bases between. The CDR3 loop spans 15 amino acids. The CDR3: CASSARGLSNQPQHF. CDR3 in DNA: TGTGCCAGCAGCGCAAGGGGGTTAAGCAATCAGCCCCAGCATTTT.

The chain combines TRBV7-2 with TRBJ1-5, with D maybe TRBD1 (5 bases). This CDR3 region has 16 residues. The germline CDR1 and CDR2 sequences are SGHTA and FQGNSA. The germline V and J ends were trimmed by 5 bases and 7 bases, with 21 bases remaining between them. The CDR3, as DNA: TGTGCCAGCAGCCTCTCACGGGAGGGGCTGGGGCAGCCCCAGCATTTT. Translation gives CASSLSREGLGQPQHF.

The chain recombines TRBV7-2 with TRBJ2-7, with 7 bases fitting TRBD2. The V segment lost 6 bases and the J segment 1 base; nucleotides outside the gene matches: 15. CDR3 length: 17 amino acids. Germline CDR1 SGHTA, CDR2 FQGNSA. DNA for the CDR3: TGTGCCAGCAGTTATTTACCCTCGGCGGGGGTTTCCTACGAGCAGTACTTC. Translating gives CASSYLPSAGVSYEQYF.

J is TRBJ2-5 and V is TRBV30, with D possibly TRBD1 on 6 matching bases. Between the trimmed V and J ends, which lost 0 bases and 4 bases, there was a span of 9 bases. CDR3 length: 13 residues. Germline-derived CDR1 and CDR2 are GTSNPN and SVGIG (reference sequence). The DNA of the CDR3 is TGTGCCTGGAGTGTAGGGGGATTAGAGACCCAGTACTTC. It encodes CAWSVGGLETQYF. The entire variable domain, with the rest obtained from reference TRBV30 and TRBJ2-5, is as follows: SQTIHQWPATLVQPVGSPLSLECTVEGTSNPNLYWYRQAAGRGLQLLFYSVGIGQISSEVPQNLSASRPQDRQFILSSKKLLLSDSGFYLCAWSVGGLETQYFGPGTRLLVL.

The chain recombines TRBV3-1 (or the pseudogene TRBV3-2) with TRBJ1-5; D perhaps matches TRBD1 (5 bases). This CDR3 comprises 18 residues. Germline-derived CDR1 and CDR2 are LGHDT and YNNKEL (reference sequence). Trimming cost V 4 bases and J 2 bases, with 21 bases left between them. This CDR3 is CASSPGALVLIRNQPQHF. The CDR3 DNA sequence: TGTGCCAGCAGCCCCGGGGCCCTCGTCCTAATACGCAATCAGCCCCAGCATTTT.

This clone was recorded only once. The chain uses TRBV27 and TRBJ1-4; the D gene is possibly TRBD1 (5 bases). CDR1 is MNHEY and CDR2 is SMNVEV in the germline V gene (reference sequence). This CDR3 region has 14 residues. The V end was cut by 5 bases, the J end by 5 bases, with 12 bases between. Here the CDR3 DNA reads TGTGCCAGCAGTGTCCGGGGCCAAAATGAAAAACTGTTTTTT. Its protein is CASSVRGQNEKLFF.

CDR3 DNA sequence: TGCGCCAGCAGCTCCCCGGGACAGGGCGTCCACGAGCAGTACTTC. Protein product: CASSSPGQGVHEQYF. The chain couples TRBV5-1 to TRBJ2-7; 9 bases match TRBD1. Unmatched junction bases numbered 9, after V lost 3 bases and J lost 5 bases. Per germline, CDR1 SGHRS and CDR2 YFSETQ. This CDR3 is 15 amino acids long.

CDR3 DNA: TGTGCCAGCAGTTCCGGACAGGGTAACGAGCAGTACTTC. Protein: CASSSGQGNEQYF. The J gene is TRBJ2-7, the V gene TRBV12-3 or TRBV12-4, with TRBD1 matching 8 bases. J gave up 5 bases and V 4 bases, and 4 bases lay outside the gene matches. There are 13 residues in the CDR3.

The V call is TRBV7-9, the J call TRBJ2-1, with D possibly TRBD1 on 6 matching bases. Trimming stripped 0 bases from V and 3 bases from J, with 12 bases between. CDR3 length equals 16 residues. Germline V gives CDR1 SEHNR, CDR2 FQNEAQ (reference sequence). CDR3 amino acids: CASSLAGGVYYNEQFF. CDR3 nucleotide sequence: TGTGCCAGCAGCTTAGCTGGGGGCGTTTACTACAATGAGCAGTTCTTC.

This clone was found once. The genes are TRBV11-3 and TRBJ2-5; tentatively, D is TRBD2 (6 bases). From germline, CDR1 is SGHNT and CDR2 YENEEA. This CDR3 region has 14 residues. The V gene lost 5 bases and the J gene lost 2 bases, with 12 bases spanning the gap. DNA of the CDR3: TGTGCCAGCAGCCGAGGCGGGGAGCAAGAGACCCAGTACTTC. Translated, it gives CASSRGGEQETQYF.

V and J are TRBV30 and TRBJ1-3, with D perhaps TRBD1 (6 bases). CDR1 and CDR2 from the germline V gene are GTSNPN and SVGIG (reference sequence). CDR3 length equals 13 residues. The V gene lost 3 bases and the J gene lost 2 bases, with 8 bases spanning the gap. CDR3 amino acids: CAWSHRAGNTIYF. The CDR3 nucleotides are TGTGCCTGGAGCCACAGGGCTGGAAACACCATATATTTT.

This chain connects TRBV7-2 to TRBJ2-5; D may be TRBD1 (6 bases). Germline CDR1 is SGHTA and CDR2 is FQGNSA. Trimming took 6 bases from V and 5 from J, leaving 16 bases between them. The CDR3 is 14 residues long. The CDR3 loop is CASRVGTRPETQYF. CDR3 in DNA: TGTGCCAGCAGAGTCGGGACACGCCCGGAGACCCAGTACTTC.

The chain is built from TRBV6-2 or TRBV6-3 and TRBJ2-5; tentatively, D is TRBD1 or TRBD2 (6 bases each). Germline lookup yields CDR1 MNHEY and CDR2 SVGEGT. Trimming took off 6 bases at V and 4 bases at J, with 18 bases between the two ends. This CDR3 spans 15 amino acids. CDR3 in amino acids: CASSLATGRRETQYF. Written as DNA, the CDR3 is TGTGCCAGCAGCCTCGCAACAGGGAGGCGAGAGACCCAGTACTTC.

The chain uses TRBV5-1 and TRBJ2-7; D is ambiguous. Germline CDR1 is SGHRS and CDR2 is YFSETQ. This CDR3 has 12 amino acids. V lost 4 bases, J lost 0 bases, and 5 bases lay in between. The CDR3 DNA is TGCGCCAGCAGCCCAGGCTCCTACGAGCAGTACTTC. Translating gives CASSPGSYEQYF. Based on the CDR3 plus reference TRBV5-1 and TRBJ2-7, the full variable domain is KAGVTQTPRYLIKTRGQQVTLSCSPISGHRSVSWYQQTPGQGLQFLFEYFSETQRNKGNFPGRFSGRQFSNSRSEMNVSTLELGDSALYLCASSPGSYEQYFGPGTRLTVT.

A single count supports this clone. CDR3 sequence: CASSFYRTDTQYF. CDR3 bases: TGTGCCAGCAGTTTCTACCGGACAGATACGCAGTATTTT. The rearrangement links TRBV28 to TRBJ2-3; no firm D call. Germline CDR1 MDHEN, CDR2 SYDVKM. This CDR3 has 13 amino acids. Deletions cut 3 bases from V and 3 bases from J, with 7 bases between.

This chain links TRBV9 with TRBJ2-7, with D possibly matching TRBD2 (7 bases). Trimming removed 0 bases from V and 7 bases from J, with 20 bases in between. The CDR3 totals 16 residues. Germline loops: CDR1 SGDLS, CDR2 YYNGEE. The CDR3 here is CASSVGGGQNGGEQYF. The CDR3 DNA reads as TGTGCCAGCAGCGTAGGAGGAGGACAGAACGGGGGGGAGCAGTACTTC.

The chain links TRBV30 to TRBJ2-7, with 10 bases identical to TRBD2. Trimming removed 5 bases from V and 3 bases from J; junction bases left unmatched: 4. The CDR3 is 13 amino acids. Germline CDR1 and CDR2: GTSNPN and SVGIG (reference sequence). In DNA form, the CDR3 reads TGTGCCTGGCGGACTAGCGGCAACTACGAGCAGTACTTC. This codes for CAWRTSGNYEQYF.

This chain joins TRBV18 and TRBJ2-5; TRBD1 matches at 7 bases. CDR3 length equals 15 residues. Losses at the gene ends were 3 bases for V and 3 bases for J; bases not matched to a gene: 7. Germline V gives CDR1 KGHSH, CDR2 LQKENI. For the CDR3, the DNA is TGTGCCAGCTCACCCGAGACAGGGCGGGAAGAGACCCAGTACTTC. Protein: CASSPETGREETQYF.

This clone was seen a handful of times. V usage is TRBV27 and J usage is TRBJ2-7; D unresolved. V was shortened by 8 bases and J by 2 bases, with 16 bases between the two germline ends. The CDR3 loop spans 14 amino acids. The V gene's germline CDR1 is MNHEY and CDR2 SMNVEV (reference sequence). The DNA of the CDR3 is TGTGCCAGCGGCGACGGATTTCAGCCCTACGAGCAGTACTTC. Translating it yields CASGDGFQPYEQYF.

The chain combines TRBV18 with TRBJ1-1; D is unresolved. This CDR3 is built from 13 residues. V was clipped by 0 bases and J by 1 base, with 3 bases between them. Germline CDR1 and CDR2: KGHSH and LQKENI. CDR3 amino acids: CASSPPTNTEAFF. The CDR3 DNA is TGTGCCAGCTCACCACCCACGAACACTGAAGCTTTCTTT.